These 32 T cell receptor beta chains were sequenced from one sample in a study of blood T cell repertoires in COVID-19. Profiling relied on immunoSEQ multiplex PCR, and the TCRdb table lists in-frame clones only, not all of them. The sample records under 140,000 clones, 60% to 80% being singletons. Sequenced material: peripheral blood. These receptors originate from a woman of 80 years or more with active or convalescent COVID-19.

The J gene is TRBJ2-1, the V gene TRBV29-1, with 10 positions matching TRBD2. In germline, CDR1 is SQVTM, CDR2 ANQGSEA. V gave up 5 bases and J gave up 6 bases; unmatched junction bases: 10. CDR3 length: 15 amino acids. The CDR3 loop is CSVRASGRGLNEQFF. CDR3 nucleotides: TGCAGCGTTAGGGCTAGCGGGAGAGGTCTCAATGAGCAGTTCTTC.

The chain carries TRBV19 and TRBJ2-1, with 9 positions matching TRBD1. CDR1 LNHDA and CDR2 SQIVND come from the germline V gene (reference sequence). V lost 3 bases, J lost 8 bases, and 8 bases stayed unmatched. The CDR3 is made up of 15 amino acids. CDR3 DNA: TGTGCCAGTAGTATTCAGGCTGGGACAGGGTATGAGCAGTTCTTC. As protein: CASSIQAGTGYEQFF. Together with reference TRBV19 and TRBJ2-1, the CDR3 gives the full variable domain: DGGITQSPKYLFRKEGQNVTLSCEQNLNHDAMYWYRQDPGQGLRLIYYSQIVNDFQKGDIAEGYSVSREKKESFPLTVTSAQKNPTAFYLCASSIQAGTGYEQFFGPGTRLTVL.

The V and J genes are TRBV5-6 and TRBJ2-5; D unresolved. The CDR3 runs to 14 residues. V was trimmed by 0 bases and J by 3 bases, leaving 9 bases between them. Germline V gene lookup returns CDR1 SGHDT and CDR2 YYEEEE. The CDR3 bases are TGTGCCAGCAGCTTGGGTACAGCTGAAGAGACCCAGTACTTC. This encodes CASSLGTAEETQYF.

The chain links TRBV29-1 to TRBJ2-5; D possibly corresponds to TRBD1 (6 bases). The V gene lost 6 bases and the J gene lost 5 bases, with 13 bases spanning the gap. Germline V gene data show CDR1 as SQVTM and CDR2 as ANQGSEA. The CDR3 loop spans 12 amino acids. The CDR3 is CSVWTQGETQYF. In DNA, the CDR3 is TGCAGCGTCTGGACCCAGGGGGAGACCCAGTACTTC.

This clone turned up a few times. V and J are TRBV7-9 and TRBJ1-4, with unresolved D. Germline values: CDR1 SEHNR, CDR2 FQNEAQ (reference sequence). The V gene lost 5 bases and the J gene lost 0 bases, with 16 bases spanning the gap. The CDR3 has 17 residues. CDR3 in DNA: TGTGCCAGCAGCCCTCACCACTACCTACCAACTAATGAAAAACTGTTTTTT. Translated: CASSPHHYLPTNEKLFF.

J is TRBJ1-2 and V is TRBV28; D is unresolved. There are 18 residues in the CDR3. Germline V gives CDR1 MDHEN, CDR2 SYDVKM. Trimming stripped 4 bases from V and 0 bases from J, with 21 bases between. The CDR3 DNA reads TGTGCCAGCAGTTCTAACAGAGGGAAAGCCGGATCTAACTATGGCTACACCTTC. Encoded protein: CASSSNRGKAGSNYGYTF.

The V call is TRBV2, the J call TRBJ2-5; 8 bases are shared with TRBD2. V lost 3 bases and J lost 1; bases outside the gene matches: 16. CDR1 SNHLY and CDR2 FYNNEI come from the germline V gene. The CDR3 covers 19 residues. CDR3 amino acids: CASSDLRLAGFRLQETQYF. In nucleotides, the CDR3 is TGTGCCAGCAGTGATCTTCGGCTAGCGGGTTTCCGACTCCAAGAGACCCAGTACTTC.

The rearrangement joins TRBV5-4 to TRBJ2-2; 9 bases agree with TRBD2. From germline, CDR1 is SGHNT and CDR2 YYREEE (reference sequence). With 4 bases clipped from V and 4 bases from J, the junction kept 8 bases outside the gene matches. The CDR3 contains 16 residues. In nucleotides, the CDR3 is TGTGCCAGCAGCCATCCAGCGGGAGGCCCCACCGGGGAGCTGTTTTTT. Its translation is CASSHPAGGPTGELFF.

The gene calls are TRBV4-2 and TRBJ2-5; 7 nucleotides align to TRBD2. J was trimmed by 4 bases and V by 0 bases; bases with no gene match: 11. This CDR3 has 17 residues. Germline CDR1 and CDR2: LGHNA and YNFKEQ. This CDR3 is CASSQDILARYPETQYF. The CDR3 DNA reads as TGTGCCAGCAGCCAAGATATACTAGCGCGATATCCAGAGACCCAGTACTTC.

This chain uses TRBV4-3 with TRBJ2-1; TRBD2 agrees at 11 bases. In germline, CDR1 is LGHNA, CDR2 YSLEER. V shed 4 bases and J 9 bases; nucleotides not matched to a gene: 8. This CDR3 is built from 15 residues. CDR3 coding DNA: TGCGCCAGCAGCCGCCAGACTAGCGGGATTGGTGAGCAGTTCTTC. It yields the protein CASSRQTSGIGEQFF.

The chain combines TRBV6-6 with TRBJ1-1; unclear D gene. The V and J ends lost 6 bases and 7 bases respectively, with 18 bases between them. The CDR3 extends over 14 amino acids. Germline V gene lookup returns CDR1 MNHNY and CDR2 SVGAGI (reference sequence). CDR3 region: CASRWTGTNYEAFF. The CDR3 nucleotides are TGTGCCAGCAGATGGACGGGAACAAATTATGAAGCTTTCTTT.

V usage is TRBV18 and J usage is TRBJ2-4; TRBD2 matches 13 bases. The germline gives CDR1 KGHSH, CDR2 LQKENI. V was clipped by 3 bases and J by 8 bases; unmatched bases: 13. This CDR3 has 18 residues. CDR3 DNA sequence: TGTGCCAGCTCACCGAGCGGCCCGGGACTAGCGGGACGGGACATTCAGTACTTC. Amino acid sequence: CASSPSGPGLAGRDIQYF. Using reference TRBV18 and TRBJ2-4 for the parts outside the CDR3, the full variable domain is NAGVMQNPRHLVRRRGQEARLRCSPMKGHSHVYWYRQLPEEGLKFMVYLQKENIIDESGMPKERFSAEFPKEGPSILRIQQVVRGDSAAYFCASSPSGPGLAGRDIQYFGAGTRLSVL.

This clone was seen once. The J gene is TRBJ1-1, the V gene TRBV2, with D maybe TRBD1 (6 bases). Germline V CDR1 and CDR2: SNHLY, FYNNEI. Trimming left V 7 bases short and J 4 bases short, with 16 bases between. The CDR3 totals 14 residues. The CDR3 DNA is TGTGCCAGCAAGGCAGGGGCTTCGAGCACTGAAGCTTTCTTT. Translated, it gives CASKAGASSTEAFF. The full variable domain, in which reference TRBV2 and TRBJ1-1 provide the parts outside the CDR3, is EPEVTQTPSHQVTQMGQEVILRCVPISNHLYFYWYRQILGQKVEFLVSFYNNEISEKSEIFDDQFSVERPDGSNFTLKIRSTKLEDSAMYFCASKAGASSTEAFFGQGTRLTVV.

J is TRBJ1-2 and V is TRBV7-2; the match to TRBD1 covers 7 bases. The CDR3 sequence is 15 residues long. Germline CDR1 and CDR2: SGHTA and FQGNSA. V shed 1 base, J shed 0 bases, and the junction held 2 bases outside the gene matches. The CDR3 sequence is CASSLVGTANYGYTF. CDR3 DNA: TGTGCCAGCAGCTTAGTAGGGACAGCTAACTATGGCTACACCTTC.

The chain couples TRBV28 to TRBJ2-7; 7 bases are a match to TRBD1. Germline-derived CDR1 and CDR2 are MDHEN and SYDVKM. The CDR3 spans 14 residues. J was trimmed by 6 bases and V by 6 bases; bases with no gene match: 11. CDR3 protein: CASSLTGPGSEQYF. The CDR3 DNA reads TGTGCCAGCAGCCTGACAGGGCCAGGTTCCGAGCAGTACTTC.

The chain recombines TRBV11-2 with TRBJ2-5; 9 nucleotides align to TRBD2. Per the germline V gene, CDR1 is SGHAT and CDR2 is FQNNGV. After removal of 1 base from V and 1 base from J, the junction contained 4 bases not matched to a gene. This CDR3 has 16 residues. The CDR3 is CASSLGSSGTQETQYF. The CDR3 DNA reads TGTGCCAGCAGCTTAGGTTCTAGCGGGACCCAAGAGACCCAGTACTTC.

Here the CDR3 DNA reads TGTGCCAGCAGCGTGGACAGGGTGGGCACTGAAGCTTTCTTT. This encodes CASSVDRVGTEAFF. The chain employs TRBV27 and TRBJ1-1; 8 bases line up with TRBD1. CDR3 length: 14 amino acids. Germline lookup yields CDR1 MNHEY and CDR2 SMNVEV (reference sequence). Trimming cost V 6 bases and J 4 bases; bases outside gene matches: 7.

As regards this clone: The junction shows a germline mismatch at one end, possibly a read error. This chain uses TRBV15 with TRBJ2-1; 7 nucleotides match TRBD1. CDR3 size: 15 residues. Germline V lookup: CDR1 LNHNV, CDR2 YYDKDF (reference sequence). The CDR3 protein is CATSGDRAAYNEQFF. The CDR3 nucleotides read TGTGCCACCAGCGGAGACAGGGCGGCCTACAATGAGCAGTTCTTC.

The genes are TRBV5-1 and TRBJ1-2; 8 bases match TRBD1. Trimming removed 2 bases from V and 8 bases from J; junction bases left unmatched: 8. This CDR3 is built from 14 residues. Germline CDR1 SGHRS, CDR2 YFSETQ. The CDR3 DNA reads TGCGCCAGCAGCTTCCAGACAGGGGTGAGAGGCTACACCTTC. As protein: CASSFQTGVRGYTF. The whole variable domain, filled in from reference TRBV5-1 and TRBJ1-2, reads KAGVTQTPRYLIKTRGQQVTLSCSPISGHRSVSWYQQTPGQGLQFLFEYFSETQRNKGNFPGRFSGRQFSNSRSEMNVSTLELGDSALYLCASSFQTGVRGYTFGSGTRLTVV.

The rearrangement joins TRBV7-9 to TRBJ1-1; possibly TRBD1 for D (6 bases). This CDR3 comprises 12 residues. The V gene's germline CDR1 is SEHNR and CDR2 FQNEAQ (reference sequence). V gave up 3 bases and J gave up 10 bases, with 12 bases separating them. CDR3 protein: CASSFTTGSAFF. The DNA of the CDR3 is TGTGCCAGCAGCTTTACTACAGGGTCAGCTTTCTTT.

The chain combines TRBV5-1 with TRBJ2-7; 10 bases match TRBD1. Trimming took 4 bases from V and 10 from J; bases not matched to a gene: 8. Germline CDR1 reads SGHRS; CDR2 reads YFSETQ. This CDR3 region has 13 residues. CDR3 in amino acids: CASSREGQGFQYF. The CDR3 coding sequence is TGCGCCAGCAGCCGGGAGGGACAGGGGTTTCAGTACTTC. Using reference TRBV5-1 and TRBJ2-7 for the parts outside the CDR3, the full variable domain is KAGVTQTPRYLIKTRGQQVTLSCSPISGHRSVSWYQQTPGQGLQFLFEYFSETQRNKGNFPGRFSGRQFSNSRSEMNVSTLELGDSALYLCASSREGQGFQYFGPGTRLTVT.

The J gene is TRBJ2-4, the V gene TRBV3-1 (or the pseudogene TRBV3-2), with D possibly matching TRBD2 (6 bases). The CDR3 runs to 16 residues. Germline-derived CDR1 and CDR2 are LGHDT and YNNKEL (reference sequence). V was pared by 2 bases and J by 0 bases, with 11 bases between. The CDR3 DNA is TGTGCCAGCAGCCAAAAAGCGGGTTTAGCCAAAAACATTCAGTACTTC. Translating it yields CASSQKAGLAKNIQYF.

This chain joins TRBV4-3 and TRBJ2-3; D gene uncertain. V was clipped by 1 base and J by 9 bases, with 11 bases between them. The length of the CDR3 is 13 residues. The germline gives CDR1 LGHNA, CDR2 YSLEER. The CDR3 DNA is TGCGCCAGCAGCCAAGGTTTAGCCGAGACGCAGTATTTT. It yields the protein CASSQGLAETQYF.

The chain joins TRBV5-1 to TRBJ2-1; weak D call: TRBD1 (6 bases). Germline CDR1 and CDR2: SGHRS and YFSETQ. The CDR3 totals 16 residues. Trimming pared 2 bases from V and 4 bases from J, leaving 16 bases between. This CDR3 reads CASSFAGTTAYNEQFF. The DNA of the CDR3 is TGCGCCAGCAGCTTTGCCGGGACAACCGCATACAATGAGCAGTTCTTC.

V gene TRBV5-4 combines with J gene TRBJ1-5; D perhaps matches TRBD1 (6 bases). Germline V gene lookup returns CDR1 SGHNT and CDR2 YYREEE (reference sequence). The CDR3 sequence is 15 residues long. V shed 4 bases and J shed 0 bases, with 11 bases lying between them. The CDR3 spells CASSQGSNSNQPQHF. CDR3 coding DNA: TGTGCCAGCAGCCAGGGGTCTAATAGCAATCAGCCCCAGCATTTT.

As to this clone: This sample includes further DNA sequences coding for the same CDR3. The chain carries TRBV18 and TRBJ2-6, with TRBD2 as a possible D gene (5 bases). Trimming left V 2 bases short and J 2 bases short, with 7 bases between. Per germline, CDR1 KGHSH and CDR2 LQKENI. The CDR3 sequence is 15 residues long. CDR3 region: CASSPERAGANVLTF. As DNA, the CDR3 is TGTGCCAGCTCACCAGAGAGGGCTGGGGCCAACGTCCTGACTTTC.

The V call is TRBV27, the J call TRBJ2-6; 12 nucleotides agree with TRBD1. Germline V CDR1 and CDR2: MNHEY, SMNVEV (reference sequence). The CDR3 runs 18 residues. The J segment lost 3 bases and the V segment lost 4 bases, leaving 7 bases of the junction unmatched. The DNA of the CDR3 is TGTGCCAGCAGTTCGCCGGGACAGGGGGCTGTTGGGGCCAACGTCCTGACTTTC. The encoded protein is CASSSPGQGAVGANVLTF.

V gene TRBV7-2 combines with J gene TRBJ1-1; D is possibly TRBD1 (5 bases). Germline lookup yields CDR1 SGHTA and CDR2 FQGNSA. V lost 5 bases and J 0 bases, leaving 13 bases between the germline ends. CDR3 length equals 15 residues. CDR3 in amino acids: CASSARQLMNTEAFF. The CDR3, as DNA: TGTGCCAGCAGCGCACGACAGCTCATGAACACTGAAGCTTTCTTT.

The rearrangement uses TRBV23-1 and TRBJ2-1, with 7 bases that match TRBD2. TRBV23-1 is an ORF for which the function is uncertain. V was clipped by 1 base and J by 7 bases; unmatched bases: 16. The CDR3 covers 18 residues. For the CDR3, the DNA is TGCGCCAGCAGTCAATGTCGGGGGAGGGCCGTAGAGAAAAATGAGCAGTTCTTC. Its translation: CASSQCRGRAVEKNEQFF.

This chain connects TRBV9 to TRBJ2-3, with TRBD2 matching over 9 bases. V lost 2 bases, J lost 2 bases, and 6 bases stayed unmatched. Germline CDR1 and CDR2: SGDLS and YYNGEE. The CDR3 has 16 amino acids. As DNA, the CDR3 is TGTGCCAGCAGCGTTCTAGCGGGATTAACCACAGATACGCAGTATTTT. As protein: CASSVLAGLTTDTQYF.

The chain combines TRBV29-1 with TRBJ2-2, with D possibly matching TRBD1 (6 bases). CDR1 SQVTM and CDR2 ANQGSEA come from the germline V gene. V shed 6 bases and J shed 0 bases, with 11 bases lying between them. This CDR3 region has 14 residues. CDR3 residues: CSVRQAANTGELFF. The CDR3 DNA is TGCAGCGTCAGACAGGCCGCGAACACCGGGGAGCTGTTTTTT.

This chain uses TRBV19 with TRBJ1-2; 10 bases are shared with TRBD1. Germline CDR1 is LNHDA and CDR2 is SQIVND (reference sequence). With 6 bases clipped from V and 4 bases from J, the junction kept 8 bases outside the gene matches. The CDR3 contains 15 residues. This chain's CDR3 is CASRQAGTGAYGYTF. In DNA, the CDR3 is TGTGCCAGTAGGCAGGCAGGGACAGGGGCCTATGGCTACACCTTC.